The entry below describes one T cell receptor beta chain. Its antigen is unidentified. These data originate in a study of cytomegalovirus exposure and HLA in healthy donors. Using immunoSEQ multiplex PCR, the repertoire was profiled, and TCRdb retains in-frame clones only, with some absent. Of over 85,000 clones listed, roughly 88% are singletons. CDR3 length: 14 residues. CDR1 MDHEN and CDR2 SYDVKM come from the germline V gene. The junction had 16 bases not matched to a gene; V was cut back by 7 bases and J by 15 bases. Donors came from a validation cohort of 95 to 150 subjects, distinct from the first 666-subject cohort. General study findings and limits: Some 150 TCR beta chains were listed as cytomegalovirus-associated. Testing in vitro showed a few CMV-associated chains specific for CMV antigens.

V usage is TRBV28 and J usage is TRBJ2-1; 9 bases fit TRBD2. Sample: PBMCs. The sequence came from a woman in her 30s in good health and CMV-seropositive. CDR3 sequence reads: CASTLGLAGRDWFF. CDR3 bases: TGTGCCAGCACCCTGGGGCTAGCGGGAAGGGATTGGTTCTTC.